This TCR beta chain was recovered during a study of cytomegalovirus exposure and HLA in healthy donors. Study-wide background: Of over 350 genotyped donors, roughly 80% grouped in the Caucasian-associated ancestry cluster.

At sampling all donors were nominally healthy, likely with unrecorded immune exposures. This CDR3 comprises 15 residues. The V gene's germline CDR1 is SEHNR and CDR2 FQNEAQ (reference sequence). The V gene end was trimmed by 5 bases and the J gene end by 2 bases; junction bases not matched to a gene: 9. This PCR relied on a set of 60 Vbeta primers and 13 Jbeta primers. The method was immunoSEQ multiplex PCR; TCRdb's version includes in-frame clones alone and lacks a portion of them. The sample includes approximately 220,000 clones, about 79% seen only once; the top ten take less than 2%. The chain employs TRBV7-9 and TRBJ2-7; 7 nucleotides match TRBD2. This receptor was taken from a male donor in good health and CMV-seronegative. Sample: PBMCs. The CDR3 nucleotides read TGTGCCAGCAGCCCTATAGCGGGCGAAGCCTACGAGCAGTACTTC. Translated: CASSPIAGEAYEQYF.